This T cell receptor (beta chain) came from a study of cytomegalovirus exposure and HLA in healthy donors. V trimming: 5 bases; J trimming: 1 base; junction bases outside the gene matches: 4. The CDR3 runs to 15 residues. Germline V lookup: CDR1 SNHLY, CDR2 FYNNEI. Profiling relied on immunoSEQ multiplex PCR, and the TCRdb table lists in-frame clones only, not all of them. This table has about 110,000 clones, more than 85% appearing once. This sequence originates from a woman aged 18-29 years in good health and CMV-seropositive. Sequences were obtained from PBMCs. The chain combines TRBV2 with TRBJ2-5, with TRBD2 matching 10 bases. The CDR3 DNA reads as TGTGCCAGCAGTAAAGAGCGGGAGGGCCAAGAGACCCAGTACTTC. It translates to CASSKEREGQETQYF.